This T cell receptor beta chain derives from a study of spatial heterogeneity in lung cancer. Across the whole study: In the raw reads, each unique TCR and UMI combination was present more than ten times on average. The study's findings and limits: Detection of ubiquitous tumor TCRs in blood was higher at resection than follow-up.

One entry per CDR3 protein results from TCRdb running MiXCR on the 5' RACE reads. The sample contains under 80,000 distinct CDR3 sequences, about 6.6% of which appear only once. From germline, CDR1 is MNHEY and CDR2 SVGAGI. CDR3 size: 15 residues. Trimming cost V 0 bases and J 3 bases, with 11 bases left between them. Details on this clonotype: Its antigen is not known.

Time point denoted: sample taken at primary tumor resection. This sample comprised PBMCs, obtained at surgery. The V and J genes are TRBV6-5 and TRBJ1-2, with D perhaps TRBD1 (6 bases). This clonotype was sampled from a female donor with early-stage non-small cell lung cancer. The CDR3, as DNA: TGTGCCAGCAGTTACTCCGAGACAGGAGACTATGGCTACACCTTC. Protein sequence: CASSYSETGDYGYTF.